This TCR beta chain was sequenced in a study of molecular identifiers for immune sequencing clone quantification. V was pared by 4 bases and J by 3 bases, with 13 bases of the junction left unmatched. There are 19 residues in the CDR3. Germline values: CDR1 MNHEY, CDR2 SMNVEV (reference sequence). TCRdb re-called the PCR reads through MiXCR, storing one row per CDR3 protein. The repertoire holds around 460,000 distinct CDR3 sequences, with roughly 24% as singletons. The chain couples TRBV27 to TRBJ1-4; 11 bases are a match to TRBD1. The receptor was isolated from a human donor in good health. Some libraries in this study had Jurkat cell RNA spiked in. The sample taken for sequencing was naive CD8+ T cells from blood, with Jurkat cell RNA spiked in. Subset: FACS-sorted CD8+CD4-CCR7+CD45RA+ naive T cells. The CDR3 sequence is CASSSWPFGQGASNEKLFF. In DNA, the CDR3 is TGTGCCAGCAGTTCATGGCCGTTCGGACAGGGGGCATCTAATGAAAAACTGTTTTTT. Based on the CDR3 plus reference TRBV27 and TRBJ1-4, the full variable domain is EAQVTQNPRYLITVTGKKLTVTCSQNMNHEYMSWYRQDPGLGLRQIYYSMNVEVTDKGDVPEGYKVSRKEKRNFPLILESPSPNQTSLYFCASSSWPFGQGASNEKLFFGSGTQLSVL.